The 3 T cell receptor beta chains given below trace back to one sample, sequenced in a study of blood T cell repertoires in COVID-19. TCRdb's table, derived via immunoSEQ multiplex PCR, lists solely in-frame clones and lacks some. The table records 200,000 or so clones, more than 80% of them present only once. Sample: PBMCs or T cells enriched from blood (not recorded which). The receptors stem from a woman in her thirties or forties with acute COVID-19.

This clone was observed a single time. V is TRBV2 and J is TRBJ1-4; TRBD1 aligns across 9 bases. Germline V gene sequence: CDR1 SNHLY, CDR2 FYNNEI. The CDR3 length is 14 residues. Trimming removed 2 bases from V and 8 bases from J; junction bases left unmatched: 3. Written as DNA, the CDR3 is TGTGCCAGCAGTGAAACAGGGGGCCGCGAAAAACTGTTTTTT. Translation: CASSETGGREKLFF.

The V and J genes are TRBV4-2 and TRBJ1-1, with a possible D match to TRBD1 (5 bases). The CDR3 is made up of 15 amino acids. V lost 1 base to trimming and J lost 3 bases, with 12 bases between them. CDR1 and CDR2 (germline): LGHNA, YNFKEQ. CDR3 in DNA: TGTGCCAGCAGCCAAGGTGGGGGAGGAGACACTGAAGCTTTCTTT. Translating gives CASSQGGGGDTEAFF.

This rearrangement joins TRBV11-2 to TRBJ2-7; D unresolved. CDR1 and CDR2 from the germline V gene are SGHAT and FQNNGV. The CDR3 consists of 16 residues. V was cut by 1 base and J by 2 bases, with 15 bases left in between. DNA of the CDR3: TGTGCCAGCAGCTTAGTTCCGTTCCCGGGTACCTACGAGCAGTACTTC. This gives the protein CASSLVPFPGTYEQYF.